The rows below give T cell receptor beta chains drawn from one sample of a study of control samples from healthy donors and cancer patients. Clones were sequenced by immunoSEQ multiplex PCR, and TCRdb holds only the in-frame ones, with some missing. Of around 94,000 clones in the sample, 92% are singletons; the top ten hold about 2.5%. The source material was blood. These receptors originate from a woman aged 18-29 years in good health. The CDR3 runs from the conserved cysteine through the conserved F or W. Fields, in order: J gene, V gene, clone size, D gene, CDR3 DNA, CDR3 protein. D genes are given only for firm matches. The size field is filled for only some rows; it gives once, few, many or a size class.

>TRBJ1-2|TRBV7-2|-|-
TGTGCCAGCAGCTTAGCGACGGGGGCTAAGTTTTCTGTCTACACCTTC
CASSLATGAKFSVYTF
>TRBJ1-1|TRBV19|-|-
TGTGCCAGTAGTTACCGATTTGCAGGGATCACTGAAGCTTTCTTT
CASSYRFAGITEAFF
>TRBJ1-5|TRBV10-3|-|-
TGTGCCATCAGTGAGTCGAAGGGGAATCAGCCCCAGCATTTT
CAISESKGNQPQHF
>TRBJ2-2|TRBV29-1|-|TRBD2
TGCAGCGGGGGAGGGGCGCCCGGGGAGCTGTTTTTT
CSGGGAPGELFF
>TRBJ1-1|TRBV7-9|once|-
TGTGCCAGCTCTGGGGGGGGCACTGAAGCTTTCTTT
CASSGGGTEAFF
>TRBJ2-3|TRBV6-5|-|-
TGTGCCAGCAGTTACTCGTTCCAGCGCACAGATACGCAGTATTTT
CASSYSFQRTDTQYF
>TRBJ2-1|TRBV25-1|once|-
TGTGCCAGCAGTGAATATTCAGGGGACCCCTACAATGAGCAGTTCTTC
CASSEYSGDPYNEQFF
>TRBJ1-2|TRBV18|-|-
TGTGCCAGCTCACCGCCCGGGGGGACTAACTATGGCTACACCTTC
CASSPPGGTNYGYTF
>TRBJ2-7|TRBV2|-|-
TGTGCCAGCAGACCCAGCGGAGCCTACGAGCAGTACTTC
CASRPSGAYEQYF
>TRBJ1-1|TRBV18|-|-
TGTGCCAGCTCACCACTAGGGGACTTAAAGGGCACTGAAGCTTTCTTT
CASSPLGDLKGTEAFF
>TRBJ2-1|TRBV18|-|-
TGTGCCAGCTCACCAGGGACCCCTCCGGGTAATGAGCAGTTCTTC
CASSPGTPPGNEQFF
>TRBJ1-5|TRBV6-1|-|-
TGTGCCAGCAGTGAACGCCTGAATCAGCCCCAGCATTTT
CASSERLNQPQHF
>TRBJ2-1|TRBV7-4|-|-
TGTGCCAGCAGCCAGGTATATGACTCCTACAATGAGCAGTTCTTC
CASSQVYDSYNEQFF
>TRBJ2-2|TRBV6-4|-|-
TGTGCCAGCAGTGTGATCAATCGGGGCGGGGAGCTGTTTTTT
CASSVINRGGELFF
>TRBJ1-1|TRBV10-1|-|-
TGCGCCAGCAGTGAGGGCCACGACACTGAAGCTTTCTTT
CASSEGHDTEAFF
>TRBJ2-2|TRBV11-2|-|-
TGTGCCAGCAGCCCCCCGAGGGCAGATTACACCGGGGAGCTGTTTTTT
CASSPPRADYTGELFF
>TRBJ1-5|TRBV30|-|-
TGTGCCTGGGCAACAGGAGTTGGACAGCCCCAGCATTTT
CAWATGVGQPQHF
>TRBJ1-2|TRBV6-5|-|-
TGTGCCAGCAGCTTACAGGGTCTCACTAGTGGCTACACCTTC
CASSLQGLTSGYTF
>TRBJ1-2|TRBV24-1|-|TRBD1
TGTGCCACCAGTGATTGGGGACAGGGAAACTATGGCTACACCTTC
CATSDWGQGNYGYTF
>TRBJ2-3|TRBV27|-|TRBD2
TGTGCCAGCAGTTCGCTCCGGACTAGCGGGTTTCAAGATACGCAGTATTTT
CASSSLRTSGFQDTQYF
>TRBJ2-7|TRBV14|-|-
TGTGCCAGCAGACCCCGGAGACAGGCCTCCTACGAGCAGTACTTC
CASRPRRQASYEQYF
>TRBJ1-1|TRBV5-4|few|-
TGTGCCAGCAGGCACCCGGGACAAATGAACACTGAAGCTTTCTTT
CASRHPGQMNTEAFF